These 14 T cell receptor beta chains originate from one sample sequenced in a study of beta chain features in type 1 diabetes. Study-wide results and limits: Type 1 diabetes patients had moderately but significantly shorter TCRB CDR3s in all four CD4+ subsets.

All of the isolated RNA was reverse transcribed, so expressed TCRB transcripts were sequenced. Some clones are missing from TCRdb's copy, which holds only in-frame ones; the method was immunoSEQ multiplex PCR. The sample shows about 340,000 clones, about 13% of them seen only once. Antigen specificity for these receptors is unknown. The sample taken for sequencing was naive CD4+ T cells from blood. The receptors were gathered from a woman aged 18 to 35 with type 1 diabetes.

This clone appeared a few times. The chain links TRBV19 to TRBJ1-1; 8 bases are a match to TRBD1. With V trimmed by 3 bases and J by 9 bases, 6 bases remained unmatched. CDR3 size: 13 residues. Germline loops: CDR1 LNHDA, CDR2 SQIVND (reference sequence). The CDR3 DNA sequence: TGTGCCAGTAGTATTGACAGGGGCCCGCAAGCTTTCTTT. Its translation is CASSIDRGPQAFF.

This clone was picked up a small number of times. The chain joins TRBV5-1 to TRBJ2-1; 12 bases are shared with TRBD2. The CDR3 runs 17 residues. The germline gives CDR1 SGHRS, CDR2 YFSETQ. The V gene end was trimmed by 0 bases and the J gene end by 8 bases; junction bases not matched to a gene: 9. CDR3 sequence reads: CASSLVASGRAADEQFF. In DNA form, the CDR3 reads TGCGCCAGCAGCTTGGTTGCTAGCGGGAGGGCCGCGGATGAGCAGTTCTTC.

This rearrangement joins TRBV28 to TRBJ1-1; D remains unclear. The CDR3 spans 13 residues. Germline V gene sequence: CDR1 MDHEN, CDR2 SYDVKM. The V and J ends lost 4 bases and 1 base respectively, with 7 bases between them. CDR3 sequence reads: CASSSGGNTEAFF. Written as DNA, the CDR3 is TGTGCCAGCAGTTCAGGTGGGAACACTGAAGCTTTCTTT.

The gene calls are TRBV5-1 and TRBJ1-4; TRBD1 might be the D (6 bases). The CDR3 sequence is 13 residues long. V was clipped by 3 bases and J by 11 bases, with 14 bases between them. Germline lookup yields CDR1 SGHRS and CDR2 YFSETQ. CDR3 amino acids: CASSSDSGGKLFF. The CDR3, as DNA: TGCGCCAGCAGCTCGGACAGCGGGGGGAAACTGTTTTTT.

The V gene is TRBV5-1, the J gene TRBJ2-5; no definite D call. V lost 3 bases to trimming and J lost 4 bases, with 10 bases between them. Germline loops: CDR1 SGHRS, CDR2 YFSETQ. There are 13 residues in the CDR3. The CDR3 sequence: CASSSYAGETQYF. The CDR3 nucleotides are TGCGCCAGCAGCTCCTATGCCGGAGAGACCCAGTACTTC.

This sequence joins TRBV30 and TRBJ1-1; 7 bases fit TRBD1. With 3 bases clipped from V and 3 bases from J, the junction kept 13 bases outside the gene matches. This CDR3 contains 16 residues. Germline V gene sequence: CDR1 GTSNPN, CDR2 SVGIG (reference sequence). The CDR3 DNA is TGTGCCTGGAGCCACCGTACAGGGGAGGAGGACACTGAAGCTTTCTTT. Translated, it gives CAWSHRTGEEDTEAFF.

The chain recombines TRBV28 with TRBJ1-2; the D gene is possibly TRBD1 (5 bases). This CDR3 has 16 amino acids. Germline V gives CDR1 MDHEN, CDR2 SYDVKM. V gave up 6 bases and J gave up 2 bases, with 19 bases separating them. CDR3 protein: CASSLFRDSLNYGYTF. CDR3 bases: TGTGCCAGCAGCCTATTTAGAGACAGTTTGAACTATGGCTACACCTTC.

This clone has only a few counts. The CDR3 loop is CASSEAGLAGADTQYF. The CDR3 bases are TGTGCCAGCAGTGAAGCGGGACTAGCAGGCGCAGATACGCAGTATTTT. The V gene is TRBV6-1, the J gene TRBJ2-3; TRBD2 aligns across 9 bases. Germline loops: CDR1 MNHNS, CDR2 SASEGT. The ends lost 0 bases at V and 4 bases at J; junction bases unmatched: 5. CDR3 size: 16 residues.

The rearrangement links TRBV11-2 to TRBJ2-3, with D unresolved. Between the trimmed V and J ends, which lost 0 bases and 9 bases, there was a span of 10 bases. Germline V lookup: CDR1 SGHAT, CDR2 FQNNGV. The CDR3 has 13 amino acids. The CDR3 region has the DNA TGTGCCAGCAGCTTAGATAGCCCCGGAACGCAGTATTTT. Translating it yields CASSLDSPGTQYF.

The chain couples TRBV27 to TRBJ1-1; TRBD1 matches at 9 bases. Germline V CDR1 and CDR2: MNHEY, SMNVEV (reference sequence). With V trimmed by 4 bases and J by 3 bases, 15 bases remained unmatched. There are 18 residues in the CDR3. The CDR3 region has the DNA TGTGCCAGCAGTTGGGACCGGGACAGGGAGGAGGAGTACACTGAAGCTTTCTTT. This codes for CASSWDRDREEEYTEAFF.

V usage is TRBV10-3 and J usage is TRBJ2-5, with 8 bases aligning to TRBD1. The trim removed 8 bases at V and 3 bases at J, leaving 5 bases unmatched. The CDR3 sequence is 13 residues long. CDR1 and CDR2 from the germline V gene are ENHRY and SYGVKD. CDR3 amino acids: CAIATGEEETQYF. CDR3 bases: TGTGCCATCGCGACAGGGGAGGAAGAGACCCAGTACTTC.

In its sample, this clone was seen a few times. This chain's CDR3 is CAIQWTGKDEQYF. In DNA form, the CDR3 reads TGTGCCATACAATGGACAGGGAAGGACGAGCAGTACTTC. The V call is TRBV10-3, the J call TRBJ2-7; 8 nucleotides line up with TRBD1. V shed 9 bases and J 5 bases; nucleotides not matched to a gene: 9. Per the germline V gene, CDR1 is ENHRY and CDR2 is SYGVKD. The CDR3 has 13 amino acids.

Comment on this clone: In the same sample, other DNA sequences code for this CDR3. This rearrangement joins TRBV30 to TRBJ2-2, with a tentative D call TRBD2 (6 bases). The V gene lost 4 bases and the J gene lost 6 bases, with 9 bases spanning the gap. In germline, CDR1 is GTSNPN, CDR2 SVGIG (reference sequence). The CDR3 is 12 residues long. The DNA for the CDR3 is TGTGCCTGGATCCGGGGGTCCGGGGAGCTGTTTTTT. Protein product: CAWIRGSGELFF.

This chain joins TRBV11-2 and TRBJ2-7; 8 bases match TRBD2. The CDR3 has 14 amino acids. The V gene's germline CDR1 is SGHAT and CDR2 FQNNGV. V was pared by 1 base and J by 2 bases, with 1 base of the junction left unmatched. CDR3 in amino acids: CASSLGLAPYEQYF. CDR3 nucleotide sequence: TGTGCCAGCAGCTTAGGACTAGCGCCCTACGAGCAGTACTTC.